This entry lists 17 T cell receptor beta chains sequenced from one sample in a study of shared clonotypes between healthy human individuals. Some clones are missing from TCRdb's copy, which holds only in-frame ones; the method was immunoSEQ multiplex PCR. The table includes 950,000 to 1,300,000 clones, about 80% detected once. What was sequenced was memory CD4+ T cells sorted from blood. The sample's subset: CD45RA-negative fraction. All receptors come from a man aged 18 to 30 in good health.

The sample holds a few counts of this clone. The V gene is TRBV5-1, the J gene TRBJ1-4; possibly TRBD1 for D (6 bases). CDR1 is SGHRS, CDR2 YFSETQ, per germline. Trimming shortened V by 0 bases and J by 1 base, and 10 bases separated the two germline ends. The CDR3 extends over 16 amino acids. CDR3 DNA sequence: TGCGCCAGCAGCTTGGACAGGGTTGGAACTAATGAAAAACTGTTTTTT. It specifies CASSLDRVGTNEKLFF.

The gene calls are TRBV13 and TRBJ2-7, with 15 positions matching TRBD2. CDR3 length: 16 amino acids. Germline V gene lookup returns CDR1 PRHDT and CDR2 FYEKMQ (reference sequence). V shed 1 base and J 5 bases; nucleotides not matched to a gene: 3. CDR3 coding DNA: TGTGCCAGCAGCTTAGAGGGACTAGCGGGGGGTAACGAGCAGTACTTC. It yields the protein CASSLEGLAGGNEQYF.

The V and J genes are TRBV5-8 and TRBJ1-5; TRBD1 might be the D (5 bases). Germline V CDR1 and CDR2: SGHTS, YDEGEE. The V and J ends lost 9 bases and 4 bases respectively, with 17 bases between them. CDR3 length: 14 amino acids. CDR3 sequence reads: CATAFDRINQPQHF. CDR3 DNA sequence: TGTGCCACCGCATTTGACAGAATAAATCAGCCCCAGCATTTT.

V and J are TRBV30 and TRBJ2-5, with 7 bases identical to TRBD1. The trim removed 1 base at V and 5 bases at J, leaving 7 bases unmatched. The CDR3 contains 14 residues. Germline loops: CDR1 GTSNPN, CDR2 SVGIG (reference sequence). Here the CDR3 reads CAWSEHRGYETQYF. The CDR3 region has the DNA TGTGCCTGGAGTGAACACAGGGGATATGAGACCCAGTACTTC.

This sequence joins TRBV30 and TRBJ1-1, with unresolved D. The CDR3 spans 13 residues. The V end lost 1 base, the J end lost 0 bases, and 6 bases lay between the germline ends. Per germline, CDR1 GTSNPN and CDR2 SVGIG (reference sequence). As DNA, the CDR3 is TGTGCCTGGAGTGAACGGGTGAACACTGAAGCTTTCTTT. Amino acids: CAWSERVNTEAFF.

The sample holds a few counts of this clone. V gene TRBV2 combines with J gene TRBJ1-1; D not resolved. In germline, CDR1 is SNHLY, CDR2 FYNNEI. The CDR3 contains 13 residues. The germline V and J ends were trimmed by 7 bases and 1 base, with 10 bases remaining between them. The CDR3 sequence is CASILSENTEAFF. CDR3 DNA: TGTGCCAGCATTTTATCGGAGAACACTGAAGCTTTCTTT.

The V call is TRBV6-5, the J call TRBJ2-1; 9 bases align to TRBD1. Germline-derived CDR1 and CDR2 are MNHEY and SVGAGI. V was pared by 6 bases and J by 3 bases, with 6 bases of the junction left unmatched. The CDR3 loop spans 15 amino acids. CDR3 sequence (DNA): TGTGCCAGCAGGGATACAGGGGGCTTCTACAATGAGCAGTTCTTC. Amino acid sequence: CASRDTGGFYNEQFF.

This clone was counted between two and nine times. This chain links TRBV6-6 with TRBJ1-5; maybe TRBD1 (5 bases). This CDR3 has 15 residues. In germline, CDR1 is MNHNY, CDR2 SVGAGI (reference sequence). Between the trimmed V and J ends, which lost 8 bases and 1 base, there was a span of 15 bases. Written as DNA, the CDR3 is TGTGCCAGCGCCACGTTGGGGCCCAGCAATCAGCCCCAGCATTTT. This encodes CASATLGPSNQPQHF.

In DNA, the CDR3 is TGTGCCAGCAGCGATCAAGGAGGACAGGGGATTCAGCCCCAGCATTTT. Protein sequence: CASSDQGGQGIQPQHF. The V and J genes are TRBV5-6 and TRBJ1-5; 9 nucleotides line up with TRBD1. V dropped 4 bases and J dropped 6; count of bases not matched to a gene: 11. The CDR3 totals 16 residues. Germline V lookup: CDR1 SGHDT, CDR2 YYEEEE.

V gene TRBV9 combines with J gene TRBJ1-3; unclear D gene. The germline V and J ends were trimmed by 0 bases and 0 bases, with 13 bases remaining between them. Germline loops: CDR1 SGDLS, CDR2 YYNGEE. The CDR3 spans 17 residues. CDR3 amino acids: CASSVVGTPSSGNTIYF. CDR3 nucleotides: TGTGCCAGCAGCGTAGTTGGAACCCCTAGCTCTGGAAACACCATATATTTT.

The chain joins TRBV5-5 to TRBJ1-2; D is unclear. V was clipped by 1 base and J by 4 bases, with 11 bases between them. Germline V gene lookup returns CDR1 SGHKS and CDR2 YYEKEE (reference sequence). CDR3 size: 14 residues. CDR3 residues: CASSLSPGSYGYTF. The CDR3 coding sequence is TGTGCCAGCAGCTTGTCACCGGGGTCCTATGGCTACACCTTC.

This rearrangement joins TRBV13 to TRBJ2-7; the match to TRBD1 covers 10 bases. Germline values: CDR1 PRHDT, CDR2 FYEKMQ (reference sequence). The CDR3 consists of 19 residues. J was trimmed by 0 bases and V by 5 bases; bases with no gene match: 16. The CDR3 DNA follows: TGTGCCAGCAGCCCTGGGACAGGGGAGTTTAGTTGGAGCTCCTACGAGCAGTACTTC. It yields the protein CASSPGTGEFSWSSYEQYF.

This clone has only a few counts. The CDR3 DNA sequence: TGTGCCAGCAGCTCCTTGGGAGGGACAGGGAGTTCCGAGCAGTACTTC. It translates to CASSSLGGTGSSEQYF. V gene TRBV28 combines with J gene TRBJ2-7, with TRBD1 identical over 9 bases. Per the germline V gene, CDR1 is MDHEN and CDR2 is SYDVKM. The CDR3 sequence is 16 residues long. Trimming removed 6 bases from V and 6 bases from J; junction bases left unmatched: 15. The full variable domain, with the rest looked up from reference TRBV28 and TRBJ2-7, is DVKVTQSSRYLVKRTGEKVFLECVQDMDHENMFWYRQDPGLGLRLIYFSYDVKMKEKGDIPEGYSVSREKKERFSLILESASTNQTSMYLCASSSLGGTGSSEQYFGPGTRLTVT.

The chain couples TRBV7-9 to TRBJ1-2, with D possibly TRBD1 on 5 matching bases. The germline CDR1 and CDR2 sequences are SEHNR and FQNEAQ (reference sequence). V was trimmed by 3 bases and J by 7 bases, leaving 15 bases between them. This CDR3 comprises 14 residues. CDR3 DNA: TGTGCCAGCAGCTTGGATGGGGGAGGCGGTGGCTACACCTTC. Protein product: CASSLDGGGGGYTF.

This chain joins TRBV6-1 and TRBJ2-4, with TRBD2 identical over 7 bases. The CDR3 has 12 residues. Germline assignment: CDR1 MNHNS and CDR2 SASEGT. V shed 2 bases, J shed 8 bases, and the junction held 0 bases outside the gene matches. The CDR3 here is CASSERGDIQYF. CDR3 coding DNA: TGTGCCAGCAGTGAACGGGGGGACATTCAGTACTTC.

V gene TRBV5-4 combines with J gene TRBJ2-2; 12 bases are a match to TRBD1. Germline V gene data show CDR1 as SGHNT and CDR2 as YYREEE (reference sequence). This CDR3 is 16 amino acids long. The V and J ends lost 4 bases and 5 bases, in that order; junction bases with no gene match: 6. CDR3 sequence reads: CASSHRDRGRTGELFF. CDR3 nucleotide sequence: TGTGCCAGCAGCCACCGGGACAGGGGGCGTACCGGGGAGCTGTTTTTT.

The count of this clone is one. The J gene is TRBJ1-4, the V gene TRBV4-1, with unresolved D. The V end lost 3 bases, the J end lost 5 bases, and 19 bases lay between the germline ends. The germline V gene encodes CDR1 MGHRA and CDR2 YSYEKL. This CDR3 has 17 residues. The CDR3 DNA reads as TGCGCCAGCAGCCAGGGGTTAGTGGGGATGAAGAATGAAAAACTGTTTTTT. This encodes CASSQGLVGMKNEKLFF.